This T cell receptor (beta chain) was profiled in a study of T-cell memory formation after mild COVID-19. Ten or more counts support this clonotype. TCRdb passed the 5' RACE reads through MiXCR, listing each CDR3 protein once. This table holds around 130,000 distinct CDR3 sequences, approximately 15% found once. The V and J ends lost 5 bases and 1 base respectively, with 8 bases between them. The length of the CDR3 is 13 residues. Germline CDR1 SEHNR, CDR2 FQNEAQ (reference sequence). Sequenced input: PBMCs or a T cell subset sorted from them (not recorded which). The clonotype was recovered from an adult woman who had mild COVID-19 (a few samples of this study predate the infection). Cell type and time point are not known. The rearrangement links TRBV7-9 to TRBJ1-1, with D possibly TRBD1 on 6 matching bases. Here the CDR3 reads CASSPGQNTEAFF. In DNA form, the CDR3 reads TGTGCCAGCAGCCCGGGACAGAACACTGAAGCTTTCTTT.